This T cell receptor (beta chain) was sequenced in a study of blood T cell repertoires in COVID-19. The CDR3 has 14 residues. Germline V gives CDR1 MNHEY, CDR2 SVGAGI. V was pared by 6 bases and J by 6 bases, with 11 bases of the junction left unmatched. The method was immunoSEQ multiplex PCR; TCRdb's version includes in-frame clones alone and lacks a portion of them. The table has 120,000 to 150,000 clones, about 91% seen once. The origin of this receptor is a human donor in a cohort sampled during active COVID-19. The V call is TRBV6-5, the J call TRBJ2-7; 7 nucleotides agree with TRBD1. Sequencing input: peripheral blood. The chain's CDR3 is CASSPTGNSGEQYF. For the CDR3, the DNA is TGTGCCAGCAGCCCGACAGGGAATTCTGGCGAGCAGTACTTC.